This T cell receptor beta chain stems from a study of shared clonotypes between healthy human individuals. Naive CD8 isolation took CD45RO-negative cells positively selected for CCR7 and excluded terminally differentiated effector memory CD45RA+ cells. Remarks on this clone: The same CDR3 is also encoded by other DNA sequences in this sample.

The V end lost 0 bases, the J end lost 5 bases, and 7 bases lay between the germline ends. Germline lookup yields CDR1 SQVTM and CDR2 ANQGSEA. The CDR3 is 12 amino acids. Deep was the level at which the assay was run. Method: immunoSEQ multiplex PCR; TCRdb's copy keeps in-frame clones and lacks some. The sample consists of 700,000 to 950,000 clones, approximately 97% of them appearing once. Sequencing was done on a sample of naive CD8+ T cells sorted from blood. This TCR was sampled from a man younger than 40 in good health. The chain recombines TRBV29-1 with TRBJ2-5; no firm D call. CDR3 sequence (DNA): TGCAGCGTTGAAGATCTGGGTGAGACCCAGTACTTC. Translating it yields CSVEDLGETQYF. Looking up the rest from reference TRBV29-1 and TRBJ2-5 gives the full variable domain: SAVISQKPSRDICQRGTSLTIQCQVDSQVTMMFWYRQQPGQSLTLIATANQGSEATYESGFVIDKFPISRPNLTFSTLTVSNMSPEDSSIYLCSVEDLGETQYFGPGTRLLVL.